The 10 T cell receptor beta chains below all came from one sample that was sequenced in a study of T-cell memory formation after mild COVID-19 (dated by TCRdb to the early 2020s). Library method: 5' RACE. Sequencing took place on an Illumina NovaSeq 6000. TCRdb took the public reads, trimmed them with fastp at Q25, ran MiXCR for clone calling and kept in-frame beta chains. Rows with a matching CDR3 protein are joined into one entry that keeps the most common DNA and genes. The sample table shows nearly 350,000 distinct CDR3 sequences, and under 15% are seen once. The ten largest clones represent around a fifth of the sample. Source material: PBMCs or a T cell subset sorted from them (not recorded which). These receptors all come from a man aged 18 to 29 who had mild COVID-19 (a few samples of this study predate the infection). The sample titles of this study are shuffled in the database, so cell type and time point are left out; the donor was told from shared clones.

The CDR3 loop reads CATLNSGANVLTF. DNA for the CDR3: TGTGCCACCTTGAATTCTGGGGCCAACGTCCTGACTTTC. This chain links TRBV15 with TRBJ2-6; unclear D gene. The CDR3 contains 13 residues. CDR1 is LNHNV and CDR2 is YYDKDF in the germline V gene (reference sequence). Trimming stripped 8 bases from V and 1 base from J, with 6 bases between.

In its sample, this clonotype was seen a few times. The CDR3 sequence is CAWIPGDHGYTF. CDR3 bases: TGTGCCTGGATCCCAGGGGACCATGGCTACACCTTC. The chain carries TRBV30 and TRBJ1-2; D perhaps matches TRBD1 (6 bases). CDR3 size: 12 residues. V dropped 4 bases and J dropped 6 bases, with 12 bases sitting between them. Germline CDR1 GTSNPN, CDR2 SVGIG (reference sequence). The full variable domain, its missing parts supplied by reference TRBV30 and TRBJ1-2, is SQTIHQWPATLVQPVGSPLSLECTVEGTSNPNLYWYRQAAGRGLQLLFYSVGIGQISSEVPQNLSASRPQDRQFILSSKKLLLSDSGFYLCAWIPGDHGYTFGSGTRLTVV.

This clonotype was counted at least ten times. The chain uses TRBV5-5 and TRBJ1-1; tentatively, D is TRBD1 (5 bases). Germline V gene data show CDR1 as SGHKS and CDR2 as YYEKEE (reference sequence). V was cut by 4 bases and J by 5 bases, with 15 bases left in between. The CDR3 consists of 14 residues. Written as DNA, the CDR3 is TGTGCCAGCAGCGGTCCAGGGATTCGGACTGAAGCTTTCTTT. Translation gives CASSGPGIRTEAFF.

The chain recombines TRBV5-6 with TRBJ2-1, with D tentatively TRBD2 (6 bases). CDR3 length equals 15 residues. Germline V gene sequence: CDR1 SGHDT, CDR2 YYEEEE. V shed 5 bases and J shed 1 base, with 13 bases lying between them. CDR3: CASRGTSSSYNEQFF. The CDR3 coding sequence is TGTGCCAGCAGGGGGACTTCCTCGTCCTACAATGAGCAGTTCTTC. The full variable domain, in which reference TRBV5-6 and TRBJ2-1 provide the parts outside the CDR3, is DAGVTQSPTHLIKTRGQQVTLRCSPKSGHDTVSWYQQALGQGPQFIFQYYEEEERQRGNFPDRFSGHQFPNYSSELNVNALLLGDSALYLCASRGTSSSYNEQFFGPGTRLTVL.

This chain joins TRBV7-9 and TRBJ2-5, with TRBD1 identical over 10 bases. Germline trimming cut 3 bases from V and 4 bases from J; bases unmatched to any gene: 20. There are 20 residues in the CDR3. In germline, CDR1 is SEHNR, CDR2 FQNEAQ (reference sequence). CDR3 in DNA: TGTGCCAGCAGCTTGGACTTCCGAGACAGGGGGCGCGTTTGGTCAGAGACCCAGTACTTC. Its protein product is CASSLDFRDRGRVWSETQYF.

The chain has TRBV7-2 and TRBJ1-3; D call uncertain. Germline loops: CDR1 SGHTA, CDR2 FQGNSA. The CDR3 spans 15 residues. Trimming shortened V by 2 bases and J by 4 bases, and 12 bases separated the two germline ends. CDR3 loop: CASSLQGFGGNTIYF. CDR3 DNA: TGTGCCAGCAGCTTACAAGGCTTTGGCGGAAACACCATATATTTT.

V is TRBV6-2 or TRBV6-3 and J is TRBJ2-2, with D unclear. Germline V CDR1 and CDR2: MNHEY, SVGEGT. This CDR3 spans 13 amino acids. Trimming took 6 bases from V and 3 from J, leaving 8 bases between them. The CDR3 reads CASRYRDTGELFF. Written as DNA, the CDR3 is TGTGCCAGCAGATACCGGGACACCGGGGAGCTGTTTTTT.

The chain recombines TRBV6-1 with TRBJ1-2; a weak D match, TRBD1 (5 bases). CDR1 MNHNS and CDR2 SASEGT come from the germline V gene. The CDR3 runs 9 residues. V was trimmed by 8 bases and J by 11 bases, leaving 9 bases between them. CDR3 sequence: CASGGGYTF. In nucleotides, the CDR3 is TGTGCCAGCGGGGGAGGATACACCTTC.

The chain uses TRBV7-9 and TRBJ1-4; TRBD1 is a possible D gene (6 bases). CDR1 and CDR2 from the germline V gene are SEHNR and FQNEAQ (reference sequence). This CDR3 is built from 17 residues. Trimming removed 5 bases at V and 6 bases at J, with 22 bases between. CDR3 residues: CASSRLTPTGRYEKLFF. The CDR3 nucleotides are TGTGCCAGCAGCCGGCTAACCCCGACAGGCCGGTATGAAAAACTGTTTTTT.

The chain joins TRBV20-1 to TRBJ2-1, with 8 positions matching TRBD2. Germline CDR1 and CDR2: DFQATT and SNEGSKA (reference sequence). V lost 3 bases and J lost 8; bases outside the gene matches: 12. This CDR3 spans 15 amino acids. The CDR3 nucleotides are TGCAGTGCTAGGATACCCGGGGGGGCCTGGGATGAGCAGTTCTTC. The encoded protein is CSARIPGGAWDEQFF.